Below, 9 T cell receptor beta chains from the same sample are listed, as sequenced in a study of T-cell reconstitution after alpha-beta-depleted transplantation in children (dated by TCRdb to between 2015 and 2016). Library method: PCR. Data came from an Illumina HiSeq 2500. TCR library preparation used molecular barcoding, with unique molecular identifiers applied to normalize quantification of the TCRbeta repertoire. TCRdb reworked the public reads: Q25 trimming with fastp, MiXCR clone assembly, productive beta chains retained. For every CDR3 protein sequence, its rows merge into one entry that carries the most common genes and DNA. Within this sample are about 190,000 distinct CDR3 sequences, with approximately 6.8% of them counted one time only. The ten largest clonotypes hold around 3% of the sample. Sequenced material: PBMCs from the stem cell graft donor, taken from the stem cell graft. These receptors all stem from a human donor who donated a stem cell graft to a child with Wiskott-Aldrich syndrome.

This clonotype has at least ten counts. V gene TRBV5-1 combines with J gene TRBJ1-1; tentative D call: TRBD1 (6 bases). CDR1 SGHRS and CDR2 YFSETQ come from the germline V gene. Between the trimmed V and J ends, which lost 4 bases and 4 bases, there was a span of 17 bases. CDR3 length: 15 residues. The CDR3 here is CASSVGTGSGTEAFF. DNA for the CDR3: TGCGCCAGCAGCGTAGGTACAGGGAGTGGCACTGAAGCTTTCTTT.

This clonotype was counted at least ten times. Here the CDR3 DNA reads TGCGCCAGCAGCTTGGGAACCTACAGGGGTATGAATGAAAAACTGTTTTTT. As protein: CASSLGTYRGMNEKLFF. The chain is built from TRBV5-1 and TRBJ1-4, with TRBD1 identical over 7 bases. Unmatched junction bases numbered 10, after V lost 0 bases and J lost 5 bases. CDR3 size: 17 residues. Germline lookup yields CDR1 SGHRS and CDR2 YFSETQ.

There are many counts of this clonotype. This chain connects TRBV20-1 to TRBJ2-7; the D is unclear. Trimming stripped 3 bases from V and 6 bases from J, with 21 bases between. CDR3 length: 15 residues. Germline CDR1 DFQATT, CDR2 SNEGSKA (reference sequence). CDR3 in DNA: TGCAGTGCTAGGCCCCACGAAAGGGTAGTGGGCGAGCAGTACTTC. It encodes CSARPHERVVGEQYF.

The chain joins TRBV5-1 to TRBJ2-7; D might be TRBD1 (5 bases). The CDR3 has 15 residues. With 0 bases removed from V and 3 bases from J, the gap between germline ends came to 13 bases. Germline-derived CDR1 and CDR2 are SGHRS and YFSETQ. The CDR3 DNA reads TGCGCCAGCAGCTTGGCGGCAGGGCAAGGCTACGAGCAGTACTTC. Its protein product is CASSLAAGQGYEQYF.

This clonotype was seen a few times. Here the CDR3 reads CASSSSWRGAKGYEQYF. As DNA, the CDR3 is TGTGCCAGCAGCTCCAGCTGGCGGGGGGCAAAAGGGTACGAGCAGTACTTC. The rearrangement joins TRBV7-8 to TRBJ2-7; 8 nucleotides line up with TRBD2. The CDR3 covers 17 residues. V shed 4 bases and J 4 bases; nucleotides not matched to a gene: 15. Germline values: CDR1 SGHVS, CDR2 FQNEAQ.

This clonotype was seen ten or more times. The chain combines TRBV7-8 with TRBJ2-7, with 8 bases lining up with TRBD1. The CDR3 has 14 amino acids. Germline CDR1 SGHVS, CDR2 FQNEAQ. V was pared by 5 bases and J by 3 bases, with 6 bases of the junction left unmatched. The CDR3 reads CASSAQGGRYEQYF. The CDR3 region has the DNA TGTGCCAGCAGCGCACAGGGGGGCCGCTACGAGCAGTACTTC.

The rearrangement joins TRBV19 to TRBJ2-7, with 11 bases aligning to TRBD2. The CDR3 loop spans 15 amino acids. Germline CDR1 is LNHDA and CDR2 is SQIVND (reference sequence). V gave up 1 base and J gave up 2 bases; unmatched junction bases: 1. CDR3 sequence (DNA): TGTGCCAGTAGTATAGGTAGCGGGAGGGCCTACGAGCAGTACTTC. This sequence encodes CASSIGSGRAYEQYF.

This clonotype occurred many times. J is TRBJ2-7 and V is TRBV4-2; the D gene is possibly TRBD1 (6 bases). Trimming took 4 bases from V and 4 from J, leaving 17 bases between them. Germline V gives CDR1 LGHNA, CDR2 YNFKEQ. CDR3 size: 15 residues. CDR3 in amino acids: CASSREGQPYYEQYF. The CDR3 nucleotides read TGTGCCAGCAGCCGGGAAGGACAGCCATATTACGAGCAGTACTTC.

Many counts were recorded for this clonotype. This chain connects TRBV5-1 to TRBJ2-1; D perhaps matches TRBD1 (6 bases). CDR1 is SGHRS and CDR2 is YFSETQ in the germline V gene. Trimming shortened V by 3 bases and J by 2 bases, and 12 bases separated the two germline ends. The CDR3 loop spans 15 amino acids. DNA for the CDR3: TGCGCCAGCAGCTCGGACAGTCTCCCCTACAATGAGCAGTTCTTC. It encodes CASSSDSLPYNEQFF.